A selection of T cell receptor beta chains follows, all from one sample in a study of breast tumors, draining lymph nodes, adjacent tissues. From the multiplex PCR reads, TCRdb called clonotypes with MiXCR, one entry per CDR3 protein. Here the sample spans 150,000 to 250,000 distinct CDR3 sequences, around 33% being singletons. Sequencing was carried out using axillary lymph node tissue. All receptors come from a female donor with breast cancer. Some clones in this sample may be carry-over from other donors' samples. Both conserved end residues are part of each CDR3. The D gene is left open where the match is weak.

d_gene: TRBD2; v_gene: TRBV20-1; CDR3aa: CSATNPSGSGEQYF
d_gene: NA; v_gene: TRBV20-1; CDR3aa: CSAKRGTNSPLHF
d_gene: TRBD1; v_gene: TRBV6-1; CDR3aa: CASSQARGQGRTDTQYF
d_gene: TRBD2; v_gene: TRBV7-2; CDR3aa: CASSLTSASGRAETQYF
d_gene: TRBD2; v_gene: TRBV6-5; CDR3aa: CASSSVPRAGDHEQYF
d_gene: TRBD1; v_gene: TRBV12-3/TRBV12-4; CDR3aa: CASSRGQGWGKLFF
d_gene: NA; v_gene: TRBV19; CDR3aa: CASSMRPGSGNQPQHF
d_gene: NA; v_gene: TRBV20-1; CDR3aa: CSAPWKTGTDTQYF
d_gene: TRBD1; v_gene: TRBV10-3; CDR3aa: CAISKGASYEQYF
d_gene: TRBD2; v_gene: TRBV6-6; CDR3aa: CASSYSLAGGGTGELFF
d_gene: NA; v_gene: TRBV3-1; CDR3aa: CASSSGVRKGELFF
d_gene: NA; v_gene: TRBV19; CDR3aa: CASSEAPQLKGVVELFF
d_gene: NA; v_gene: TRBV5-1; CDR3aa: CASSLSDGETQYF
d_gene: NA; v_gene: TRBV10-1; CDR3aa: CASSEGQSLSGNTIYF
d_gene: NA; v_gene: TRBV12-3/TRBV12-4; CDR3aa: CASSFLAPPTDAQCF
d_gene: NA; v_gene: TRBV19; CDR3aa: CASSIGGRNTGELFF
d_gene: TRBD1; v_gene: TRBV5-6; CDR3aa: CASSTIRQGSTDTQYF
d_gene: NA; v_gene: TRBV2; CDR3aa: CASGGGGYNQPQHF
d_gene: TRBD2; v_gene: TRBV2; CDR3aa: CASSGTSGGANTGELFF
d_gene: TRBD2; v_gene: TRBV11-2; CDR3aa: CASRTSGREGNEQFF
d_gene: NA; v_gene: TRBV20-1; CDR3aa: CSARVTAYGYTF
d_gene: NA; v_gene: TRBV10-2; CDR3aa: CASRGGGLQGYTF
d_gene: NA; v_gene: TRBV5-1; CDR3aa: CASRKSGNTDTQYF
d_gene: NA; v_gene: TRBV15; CDR3aa: CATSPGSQDYEQYF
d_gene: NA; v_gene: TRBV19; CDR3aa: CASTGLFNEQFF
d_gene: NA; v_gene: TRBV20-1; CDR3aa: CSARATGSYEQYF
d_gene: NA; v_gene: TRBV20-1; CDR3aa: CSAPDYSGANVLTF
d_gene: NA; v_gene: TRBV6-5; CDR3aa: CASSYFGNGNTIYF
d_gene: TRBD2; v_gene: TRBV29-1; CDR3aa: CSVVLAGGPTGELFF
d_gene: TRBD2; v_gene: TRBV20-1; CDR3aa: CSARDPTSGGNTGELFF
d_gene: NA; v_gene: TRBV4-1; CDR3aa: CASSREWESSYEQYF
d_gene: NA; v_gene: TRBV6-4; CDR3aa: CASSHPPGGNEQYF
d_gene: TRBD2; v_gene: TRBV29-1; CDR3aa: CSVEEYLAGGPVDEQFF
d_gene: NA; v_gene: TRBV5-8; CDR3aa: CASSLANWGKETQYF
d_gene: NA; v_gene: TRBV4-1; CDR3aa: CASSHLDSNQPQHF
d_gene: TRBD2; v_gene: TRBV5-5; CDR3aa: CASSPGGAKNIQYF
d_gene: NA; v_gene: TRBV20-1; CDR3aa: CSARDDTGPGWTEAFF
d_gene: TRBD1; v_gene: TRBV2; CDR3aa: CASSQDRGREKLFF
d_gene: TRBD2; v_gene: TRBV29-1; CDR3aa: CSVLSGGETQYF
d_gene: NA; v_gene: TRBV18; CDR3aa: CASSPTSSSYEQYF
d_gene: TRBD1; v_gene: TRBV20-1; CDR3aa: CSARAGTVAYEQYF
d_gene: TRBD1; v_gene: TRBV28; CDR3aa: CASSWGTGRNQPQHF
d_gene: TRBD1; v_gene: TRBV5-1; CDR3aa: CASSSQGAGNTIYF
d_gene: NA; v_gene: TRBV2; CDR3aa: CASSDQGNTEAFF
d_gene: NA; v_gene: TRBV15; CDR3aa: CATSKWGTGATNEKLFF
d_gene: TRBD1; v_gene: TRBV15; CDR3aa: CASRAAGQGYEQYF
d_gene: NA; v_gene: TRBV13; CDR3aa: CASSLQGVRSSYEQYF
d_gene: NA; v_gene: TRBV20-1; CDR3aa: CSASRGGVYNEQFF